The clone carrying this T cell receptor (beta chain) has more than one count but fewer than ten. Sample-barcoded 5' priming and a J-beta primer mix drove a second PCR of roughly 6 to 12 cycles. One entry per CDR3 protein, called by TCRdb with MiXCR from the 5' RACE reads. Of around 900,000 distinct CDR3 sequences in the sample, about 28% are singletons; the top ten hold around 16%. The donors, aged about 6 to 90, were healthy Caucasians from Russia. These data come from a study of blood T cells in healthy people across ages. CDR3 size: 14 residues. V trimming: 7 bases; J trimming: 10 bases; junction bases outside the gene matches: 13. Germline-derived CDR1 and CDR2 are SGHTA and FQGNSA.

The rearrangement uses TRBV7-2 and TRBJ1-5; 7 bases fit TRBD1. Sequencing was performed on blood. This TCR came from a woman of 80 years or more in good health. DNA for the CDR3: TGTGCCAGCACCAAAACCCAGACAGGGATTCCCCAGCATTTT. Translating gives CASTKTQTGIPQHF.